The clone carrying this T cell receptor beta chain was counted only a few times. The source of the sample is a study of shared T cell receptors in the human thymus. Per germline, CDR1 SGHDT and CDR2 YYEEEE. The V and J ends lost 0 bases and 7 bases respectively, with 16 bases between them. The CDR3 sequence is 16 residues long. TCRdb's copy holds only in-frame clones and misses some; the assay was immunoSEQ multiplex PCR. Seen here are 500,000 to 850,000 clones, around 87% observed once, and the top ten hold 0.0094%. A further study also used this sample, focusing on human thymus T cells. From that second work: Surgeons resected thymus tissue during corrective heart surgery. Across thymic and blood repertoires, the usage of V and J genes appeared to be biased.

This TCR came from a boy under two years old with a congenital heart defect. The sequenced sample consisted of thymocytes. This sequence joins TRBV5-6 and TRBJ2-2, with D perhaps TRBD2 (5 bases). In nucleotides, the CDR3 is TGTGCCAGCAGCTTGGTTTTCCCGGGAATGATCGGGGAGCTGTTTTTT. Translation: CASSLVFPGMIGELFF.